In this sample, the clone carrying this TCR beta chain turned up many times. What it recognizes is unknown. The sample comes from a study of CD8 T cells in ankylosing spondylitis. The study, taken as a whole, reports: Clones linked to disease were reported to show significant enrichment in matched ankylosing spondylitis synovial fluid.

Germline CDR1 is SEHNR and CDR2 is FQNEAQ (reference sequence). The germline V and J ends were trimmed by 5 bases and 3 bases, with 14 bases remaining between them. The CDR3 is 15 amino acids. Each TCR beta library was made by quantitative 5'-RACE that incorporated molecular barcodes. TCRdb independently ran MiXCR on the 5' RACE reads; one entry per CDR3 protein. Among some 130,000 distinct CDR3 sequences, just under 7.5% were seen once, and the ten largest hold 9.5% to 15%. V is TRBV7-9 and J is TRBJ1-5; D remains ambiguous. Sequencing was done on a sample of blood, either unsorted or a sorted T cell fraction (not recorded which). This TCR came from a female donor with ankylosing spondylitis or in good health (not recorded which). This chain's CDR3 is CASSTDGLPNQPQHF. CDR3 coding DNA: TGTGCCAGCAGCACTGACGGCCTTCCCAATCAGCCCCAGCATTTT.